The present TCR beta chain was sequenced within a study of T cell repertoires in cytomegalovirus infection. The overall study: Both CMV infection and a matching HLA type were indicated by public TCR beta signatures.

CDR3 length: 13 residues. Trimming cost V 4 bases and J 7 bases; bases outside gene matches: 7. The germline V gene encodes CDR1 SQVTM and CDR2 ANQGSEA. To note about this clonotype: As yet, its antigen is unknown.

Study-wide results and limits: There were HLA-C-restricted CMV-specific TCR beta clonotypes dominating the ex vivo response.

From the reads, TCRdb called clonotypes with MiXCR, one entry per CDR3 protein. The table has tens of thousands of distinct CDR3 sequences, 20% to 25% seen once. Sequenced sample: PBMCs, sequenced either directly or after in vitro stimulation (not recorded which). The TCR originated in a human donor in good health (CMV status not recorded). Some clones in this sample may be carry-over from other donors' samples. V gene TRBV29-1 combines with J gene TRBJ2-7, with 10 positions matching TRBD2. In nucleotides, the CDR3 is TGCAGCGTTGTACTAGCGGGAACTCGAGAGCAGTACTTC. Its translation is CSVVLAGTREQYF.